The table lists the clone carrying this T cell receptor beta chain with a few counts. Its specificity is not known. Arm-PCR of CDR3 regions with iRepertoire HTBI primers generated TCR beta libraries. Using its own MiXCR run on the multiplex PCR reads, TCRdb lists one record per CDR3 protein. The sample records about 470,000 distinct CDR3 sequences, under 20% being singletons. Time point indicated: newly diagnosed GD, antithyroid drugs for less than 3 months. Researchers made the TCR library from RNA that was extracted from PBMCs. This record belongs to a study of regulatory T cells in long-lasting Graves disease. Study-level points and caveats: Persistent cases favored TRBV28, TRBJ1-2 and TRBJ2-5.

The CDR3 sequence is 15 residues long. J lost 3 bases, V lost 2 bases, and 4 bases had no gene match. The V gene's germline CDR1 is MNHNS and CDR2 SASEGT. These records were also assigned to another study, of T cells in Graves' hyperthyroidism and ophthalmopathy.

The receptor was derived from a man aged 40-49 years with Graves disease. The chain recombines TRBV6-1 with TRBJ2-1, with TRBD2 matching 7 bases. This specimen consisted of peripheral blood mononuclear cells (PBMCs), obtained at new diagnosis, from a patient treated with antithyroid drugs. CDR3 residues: CASSEFSGYYNEQFF. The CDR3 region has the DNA TGTGCCAGCAGTGAATTTAGCGGGTACTACAATGAGCAGTTCTTC.